Listed below are T cell receptor beta chains from one sample, sequenced in a study of blood T cell repertoires in COVID-19. Measured with immunoSEQ multiplex PCR; TCRdb has only the in-frame clones, and not every one. The sample yields about half a million clones, 89% seen once. The specimen was peripheral blood. The receptors shown here come from a man between 18 and 35 years old with COVID-19, enrolled during active disease. CDR3s include the opening cysteine and the closing phenylalanine or tryptophan. The order of the fields is J gene, CDR3 length, clone size, D gene, V gene, CDR3 DNA, CDR3 protein. A D gene is named only where the DNA matches it firmly. Only part of the rows carry a size: once, few, many, or a class if the clone is expanded.

j_call: TRBJ1-5
cdr3_length: 13
clone_size: .
d_call: .
v_call: TRBV12-3/TRBV12-4
cdr3_nt: TGTGCCAGCAGCCACAGGGACGACCAGCCCCAGCATTTT
cdr3_aa: CASSHRDDQPQHF

j_call: TRBJ2-3
cdr3_length: 17
clone_size: .
d_call: TRBD1
v_call: TRBV19
cdr3_nt: TGTGCCAGTAGTATAGGGAGGACAGGGGCAGGCACAGATACGCAGTATTTT
cdr3_aa: CASSIGRTGAGTDTQYF

j_call: TRBJ2-7
cdr3_length: 15
clone_size: .
d_call: .
v_call: TRBV5-1
cdr3_nt: TGCGCCAGCAGCTTGACGGGGGGCCGTAGTCACGAGCAGTACTTC
cdr3_aa: CASSLTGGRSHEQYF

j_call: TRBJ2-3
cdr3_length: 15
clone_size: .
d_call: .
v_call: TRBV3-1/TRBV3-2
cdr3_nt: TGTGCCAGCAGCCAAAAGACAGATAGCACAGATACGCAGTATTTT
cdr3_aa: CASSQKTDSTDTQYF

j_call: TRBJ2-7
cdr3_length: 13
clone_size: .
d_call: .
v_call: TRBV20-1
cdr3_nt: TGCAGTGCTAGTACCCCGGGGGGCCACGAGCAGTACTTC
cdr3_aa: CSASTPGGHEQYF

j_call: TRBJ2-1
cdr3_length: 14
clone_size: .
d_call: TRBD2
v_call: TRBV4-1
cdr3_nt: TGCGCCAGCTCAGGGCGGGGGGGCCGCAATGAGCAGTTCTTC
cdr3_aa: CASSGRGGRNEQFF

j_call: TRBJ1-4
cdr3_length: 18
clone_size: .
d_call: .
v_call: TRBV5-1
cdr3_nt: TGCGCCAGCAAGCGACAAGGGGATGCAGCGATGGCTAATGAAAAACTGTTTTTT
cdr3_aa: CASKRQGDAAMANEKLFF

j_call: TRBJ2-7
cdr3_length: 16
clone_size: .
d_call: .
v_call: TRBV5-4
cdr3_nt: TGTGCCAGCAGCTTGGGCAGCGGAGAGGCTTTCTACGAGCAGTACTTC
cdr3_aa: CASSLGSGEAFYEQYF

j_call: TRBJ2-7
cdr3_length: 13
clone_size: .
d_call: .
v_call: TRBV20-1
cdr3_nt: TGCAGTGCTAGTCCCGGGTGGACCTACGAGCAGTACTTC
cdr3_aa: CSASPGWTYEQYF

j_call: TRBJ2-5
cdr3_length: 17
clone_size: .
d_call: TRBD2
v_call: TRBV4-1
cdr3_nt: TGCGCCAGCAGCCAAGTGGCAAGCGGGAGTACTCAAGAGACCCAGTACTTC
cdr3_aa: CASSQVASGSTQETQYF

j_call: TRBJ2-1
cdr3_length: 14
clone_size: .
d_call: TRBD2
v_call: TRBV6-5
cdr3_nt: TGTGCCAGCAAGGGTAGCGGGGGAAGGAATGAGCAGTTCTTC
cdr3_aa: CASKGSGGRNEQFF

j_call: TRBJ2-5
cdr3_length: 14
clone_size: .
d_call: .
v_call: TRBV30
cdr3_nt: TGTGCCTGGAGTGTTAGCCTGTCCCAAGAGACCCAGTACTTC
cdr3_aa: CAWSVSLSQETQYF

j_call: TRBJ1-6
cdr3_length: 13
clone_size: once
d_call: TRBD1
v_call: TRBV18
cdr3_nt: TGTGCCAGCTCAGAGACAGGGAATTCACCCCTCCACTTT
cdr3_aa: CASSETGNSPLHF

j_call: TRBJ2-1
cdr3_length: 14
clone_size: .
d_call: TRBD1
v_call: TRBV10-3
cdr3_nt: TGTGCCATCATGGGACAGGGGAACCACAATGAGCAGTTCTTC
cdr3_aa: CAIMGQGNHNEQFF

j_call: TRBJ2-1
cdr3_length: 16
clone_size: .
d_call: TRBD2
v_call: TRBV5-1
cdr3_nt: TGCGCCAGCAGCTTGGGGGCTAGCGGCTCCTACAATGAGCAGTTCTTC
cdr3_aa: CASSLGASGSYNEQFF

j_call: TRBJ2-5
cdr3_length: 18
clone_size: once
d_call: TRBD2
v_call: TRBV11-2
cdr3_nt: TGTGCCAGCAGCTTAGTCATGTTTGGGACTAGCGGAAAAGAGACCCAGTACTTC
cdr3_aa: CASSLVMFGTSGKETQYF

j_call: TRBJ1-1
cdr3_length: 14
clone_size: .
d_call: .
v_call: TRBV19
cdr3_nt: TGTGCCAGTAGTATTGGACTTATGAACACTGAAGCTTTCTTT
cdr3_aa: CASSIGLMNTEAFF

j_call: TRBJ1-2
cdr3_length: 12
clone_size: .
d_call: TRBD1
v_call: TRBV11-2
cdr3_nt: TGTGCCAGCAGCCCCGGGACAGGCGGCTACACCTTC
cdr3_aa: CASSPGTGGYTF

j_call: TRBJ2-6
cdr3_length: 15
clone_size: .
d_call: .
v_call: TRBV6-5
cdr3_nt: TGTGCCAGCAGTATCGGTGGGCCTGGGGCCAACGTCCTGACTTTC
cdr3_aa: CASSIGGPGANVLTF

j_call: TRBJ2-1
cdr3_length: 14
clone_size: .
d_call: TRBD1
v_call: TRBV19
cdr3_nt: TGTGCCAGTAGTATGGCAGGGGGAGACTATGAGCAGTTCTTC
cdr3_aa: CASSMAGGDYEQFF

j_call: TRBJ2-7
cdr3_length: 13
clone_size: .
d_call: TRBD1
v_call: TRBV6-5
cdr3_nt: TGTGCCAGCAGCGTAGCAGGGGGCGACGAGCAGTACTTC
cdr3_aa: CASSVAGGDEQYF

j_call: TRBJ2-2
cdr3_length: 13
clone_size: .
d_call: .
v_call: TRBV12-5
cdr3_nt: TGTGCTAGTGGCCTAGAGGTCGCCGGGGAGCTGTTTTTT
cdr3_aa: CASGLEVAGELFF

j_call: TRBJ1-1
cdr3_length: 12
clone_size: .
d_call: .
v_call: TRBV2
cdr3_nt: TGTGCCAGCAGTGGGGCGGGGGTAGAAACTTTCTTT
cdr3_aa: CASSGAGVETFF

j_call: TRBJ2-1
cdr3_length: 14
clone_size: .
d_call: .
v_call: TRBV11-2
cdr3_nt: TGTGCCAGCAGCTTAGGGGGGGGCTCATATGAGCAGTTCTTC
cdr3_aa: CASSLGGGSYEQFF

j_call: TRBJ2-3
cdr3_length: 13
clone_size: .
d_call: .
v_call: TRBV2
cdr3_nt: TGTGCCAGCAGTGATGAGGGCACAGATACGCAGTATTTT
cdr3_aa: CASSDEGTDTQYF

j_call: TRBJ2-3
cdr3_length: 14
clone_size: .
d_call: .
v_call: TRBV24-1
cdr3_nt: TGTGCCACCAGTGGTTCAGGGGTCACAGATACGCAGTATTTT
cdr3_aa: CATSGSGVTDTQYF

j_call: TRBJ2-5
cdr3_length: 16
clone_size: .
d_call: TRBD1
v_call: TRBV11-2
cdr3_nt: TGTGCCAGCAGCTCTATCACAGGGGGCGGAGGGGAGACCCAGTACTTC
cdr3_aa: CASSSITGGGGETQYF

j_call: TRBJ2-2
cdr3_length: 15
clone_size: .
d_call: .
v_call: TRBV2
cdr3_nt: TGTGCCAGCAGTGAATGGGGGCGCGGGACCGGGGAGCTGTTTTTT
cdr3_aa: CASSEWGRGTGELFF

j_call: TRBJ2-7
cdr3_length: 15
clone_size: .
d_call: .
v_call: TRBV18
cdr3_nt: TGTGCCAGTCGCCCCGGAGGGACGGGAAACTACGAGCAGTACTTC
cdr3_aa: CASRPGGTGNYEQYF

j_call: TRBJ2-7
cdr3_length: 13
clone_size: .
d_call: TRBD1
v_call: TRBV7-9
cdr3_nt: TGTGCCAGCAGCGGACAGGGTTCCTACGAGCAGTACTTC
cdr3_aa: CASSGQGSYEQYF

j_call: TRBJ1-1
cdr3_length: 15
clone_size: .
d_call: .
v_call: TRBV27
cdr3_nt: TGTGCCAGCAGTCGAATCCGGGAGGTGAACACTGAAGCTTTCTTT
cdr3_aa: CASSRIREVNTEAFF